Listed here is a single TCR beta chain. Per germline, CDR1 SQVTM and CDR2 ANQGSEA. The CDR3 totals 12 residues. Trimming took off 7 bases at V and 3 bases at J, with 10 bases between the two ends. The source of the sample is a study of CD8 T cells in Susac syndrome. In contrast to the negatively isolated CD8+ and CD4+ T cells, TEMRA cells were FACS-enriched. The RNA input was roughly 0.45 to 1 ug, and it was reverse transcribed with random hexamers. Each CDR3 protein gets one entry after TCRdb re-called the immunoSEQ multiplex PCR reads with MiXCR. The table has a few hundred thousand distinct CDR3 sequences, around 96% seen once; the top ten hold 0.095%.

The sequence was collected from a human donor with multiple sclerosis. The sequencing sample was made of CD4+ T cells from PBMCs. The V call is TRBV29-1, the J call TRBJ2-1; TRBD2 might be the D (6 bases). CDR3 nucleotides: TGCAGCGGCCGGGAGAACTACAATGAGCAGTTCTTC. Protein: CSGRENYNEQFF.